This TCR beta chain was profiled in a study of cytomegalovirus exposure and HLA in healthy donors. Study outcomes and limitations: Earlier analysis looked at TCR beta V segments, and most were productive about 90% or about 30% of the time. After further analysis at a later stage, around 17,000 TCR beta sequences were associated with HLA alleles at 0.05 false discovery rate. Cytomegalovirus status was reportedly diagnosed by the classifier with high sensitivity and specificity.

The PCR contained 60 Vbeta and 13 Jbeta primers. Here immunoSEQ multiplex PCR was the method, and the copy in TCRdb shows in-frame clones only, minus some. The sample consists of 60,000 to 90,000 clones, around three quarters of them appearing once. V lost 2 bases and J 1 base, leaving 12 bases between the germline ends. This CDR3 has 16 amino acids. CDR1 and CDR2 from the germline V gene are LNHNV and YYDKDF (reference sequence). This clone was picked up a small number of times. Its antigen is currently unknown. V is TRBV15 and J is TRBJ1-5; a weak D match, TRBD1 (5 bases). The sequencing input was PBMCs. The receptor's source is a woman in her 50s in good health and CMV-seropositive. The CDR3 protein is CATSRSERTSNQPQHF. CDR3 nucleotide sequence: TGTGCCACCAGCAGATCCGAGAGGACAAGCAATCAGCCCCAGCATTTT.